This T cell receptor beta chain was recovered during a study of T cells in Graves' hyperthyroidism and ophthalmopathy. CDR1 is SGHDT and CDR2 is YYEEEE in the germline V gene. This CDR3 spans 16 amino acids. Amplified TCR beta CDR3 regions derived from RNA transcripts. The HTBI set primed first-round TCR CDR3 RT-PCR. MiXCR, applied by TCRdb to the multiplex PCR reads, yields one record per CDR3 protein. The repertoire has just under 750,000 distinct CDR3 sequences, just over 35% of them found once; the top ten carry around 30%. To note about this clonotype: The germline gene is not matched at one end of the junction; a read error may be the cause.

The sequence was collected from a woman aged 35 to 49 with Graves' hyperthyroidism. Sequenced input: blood. The V call is TRBV5-6, the J call TRBJ1-5; 8 bases agree with TRBD1. CDR3 protein: CASSLLTGAGNQPRHF. CDR3 in DNA: TGTGCCAGCAGTTTGTTGACAGGGGCAGGCAACCAGCCCCGGCATTTT.